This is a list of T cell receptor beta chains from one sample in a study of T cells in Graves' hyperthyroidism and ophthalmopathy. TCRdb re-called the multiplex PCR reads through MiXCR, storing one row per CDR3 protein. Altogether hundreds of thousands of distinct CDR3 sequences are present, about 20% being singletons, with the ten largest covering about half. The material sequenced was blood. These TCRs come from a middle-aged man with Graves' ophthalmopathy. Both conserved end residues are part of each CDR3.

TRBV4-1	CASSHPTARYEQYF
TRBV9	CASSEDGTDYYGYTF
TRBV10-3	CAIRSTGKLFF
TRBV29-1	CSVFEQSQYF
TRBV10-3	CAIRDPEWRAKSGNTIYF
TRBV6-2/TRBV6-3	CASSFGTSLNEQFF
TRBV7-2	CASSPRRDRRLYF
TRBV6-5	CASSYSAGGTDTQYF
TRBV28	CASSSSGAYYGYTF
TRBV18	CASSPPGTSGGLYEQYF
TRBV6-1	CASSIGGDSSYEQYF
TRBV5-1	CASTLTSSSYNEQFF
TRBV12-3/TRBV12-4	CASSWGSLREQFF
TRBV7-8	CASSLAPYRDYNSPLHF
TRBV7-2	CASSLGGPQHF
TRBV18	CASSRDGGKTQYF
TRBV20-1	CSARDTAVSTDTQYF
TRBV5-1	CASSLPDATGELFF
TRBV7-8	CASSFPGTGGNEQFF
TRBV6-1	CASSGTANEQFF